The 26 T cell receptor beta chains given below trace back to one sample, sequenced in a study of cytomegalovirus exposure and HLA in healthy donors. The PCR made use of 60 Vbeta and 13 Jbeta primers. Sequencing was performed with immunoSEQ multiplex PCR; in TCRdb, only in-frame clones are kept and a portion is missing. The data contain 150,000 to 200,000 clones, 82% of them singletons. Sequencing was carried out using PBMCs. The receptors here all came from a boy aged 2 to 10 in good health and CMV-seronegative.

In its sample, this clone was seen a few times. The rearrangement uses TRBV10-3 and TRBJ2-1; TRBD2 aligns across 11 bases. CDR1 is ENHRY, CDR2 SYGVKD, per germline. The CDR3 loop spans 15 amino acids. Germline trimming cut 10 bases from V and 7 bases from J; bases unmatched to any gene: 12. The DNA of the CDR3 is TGTGCCACGCTTAGGCTAGCGGGGGGAGGGAATGAGCAGTTCTTC. Encoded protein: CATLRLAGGGNEQFF.

This chain links TRBV7-9 with TRBJ2-1, with D possibly TRBD2 on 7 matching bases. The CDR3 runs to 13 residues. Germline CDR1 reads SEHNR; CDR2 reads FQNEAQ (reference sequence). The V end lost 9 bases, the J end lost 5 bases, and 14 bases lay between the germline ends. CDR3 nucleotides: TGTGCCAGAGGGGGGGCCAGTCACAATGAGCAGTTCTTC. This encodes CARGGASHNEQFF.

The chain has TRBV7-2 and TRBJ1-1, with 7 bases fitting TRBD1. The CDR3 totals 13 residues. J lost 12 bases, V lost 4 bases, and 11 bases had no gene match. Germline-derived CDR1 and CDR2 are SGHTA and FQGNSA. As DNA, the CDR3 is TGTGCCAGCAGCTCGCCCGCTGGGACAGTAACTTTCTTT. Translation gives CASSSPAGTVTFF.

The rearrangement uses TRBV4-2 and TRBJ2-2; perhaps TRBD2 as D (6 bases). This CDR3 comprises 16 residues. Trimming pared 0 bases from V and 7 bases from J, leaving 15 bases between. Looked up from germline, CDR1 is LGHNA and CDR2 is YNFKEQ. The CDR3: CASSQDVGGSGGELFF. Here the CDR3 DNA reads TGTGCCAGCAGCCAAGATGTTGGGGGGTCAGGCGGGGAGCTGTTTTTT.

The gene calls are TRBV19 and TRBJ2-6, with a possible D match to TRBD2 (5 bases). CDR3 length equals 19 residues. V lost 8 bases and J 0 bases, leaving 23 bases between the germline ends. Germline loops: CDR1 LNHDA, CDR2 SQIVND (reference sequence). CDR3 sequence reads: CASWELGFSIFSGANVLTF. CDR3 nucleotides: TGTGCCAGTTGGGAGCTCGGATTTTCGATTTTCTCTGGGGCCAACGTCCTGACTTTC.

The chain carries TRBV11-2 and TRBJ2-3; TRBD2 matches 11 bases. CDR3 length: 15 residues. V was pared by 4 bases and J by 2 bases, with 2 bases of the junction left unmatched. The germline V gene has CDR1 SGHAT and CDR2 FQNNGV. The CDR3 sequence: CASSSSGGPTDTQYF. The DNA of the CDR3 is TGTGCCAGCAGCTCTAGCGGGGGGCCCACAGATACGCAGTATTTT.

This clone was counted a single time. The genes are TRBV21-1 and TRBJ2-1; TRBD2, the table's D call, lacks a check against the DNA. TRBV21-1 is given as a pseudogene. CDR3 size: 13 residues. The CDR3 DNA reads TGTGCCGTCCGATTTAGCTCCTACAATGAGCAGTTCTTC. Amino acids: CAVRFSSYNEQFF.

The J gene is TRBJ2-1, the V gene TRBV7-3; a weak D match, TRBD2 (6 bases). V shed 3 bases and J shed 5 bases, with 11 bases lying between them. This CDR3 is 14 amino acids long. CDR1 is SGHTA, CDR2 FQGTGA, per germline. In nucleotides, the CDR3 is TGTGCCAGCAGCTTCGGAGGGCCAGACAATGAGCAGTTCTTC. This codes for CASSFGGPDNEQFF.

The V call is TRBV5-4, the J call TRBJ2-7, with a tentative D call TRBD1 (5 bases). V lost 4 bases, J lost 0 bases, and 14 bases lay in between. Germline V CDR1 and CDR2: SGHNT, YYREEE (reference sequence). The CDR3 has 15 residues. As DNA, the CDR3 is TGTGCCAGCAGCGTCGACAGTTCTAGCTCCTACGAGCAGTACTTC. Amino acids: CASSVDSSSSYEQYF.

The chain recombines TRBV7-2 with TRBJ2-1; D perhaps matches TRBD1 (6 bases). The V end was cut by 5 bases, the J end by 7 bases, with 9 bases between. This CDR3 is built from 12 residues. CDR1 SGHTA and CDR2 FQGNSA come from the germline V gene. This chain's CDR3 is CASSTTGNEQFF. The CDR3 DNA sequence: TGTGCCAGCAGCACGACAGGAAATGAGCAGTTCTTC. Based on the CDR3 plus reference TRBV7-2 and TRBJ2-1, the full variable domain is GAGVSQSPSNKVTEKGKDVELRCDPISGHTALYWYRQSLGQGLEFLIYFQGNSAPDKSGLPSDRFSAERTGGSVSTLTIQRTQQEDSAVYLCASSTTGNEQFFGPGTRLTVL.

The J gene is TRBJ1-3, the V gene TRBV7-8; D possibly corresponds to TRBD1 (6 bases). The V end lost 4 bases, the J end lost 4 bases, and 14 bases lay between the germline ends. This CDR3 is built from 15 residues. The germline V gene has CDR1 SGHVS and CDR2 FQNEAQ. The CDR3 is CASSSGGLAGNTIYF. CDR3 in DNA: TGTGCCAGCAGCTCCGGGGGGCTTGCGGGAAACACCATATATTTT.

The chain joins TRBV4-2 to TRBJ1-1; D uncertain. The CDR3 extends over 15 amino acids. Trimming removed 1 base from V and 0 bases from J, with 9 bases in between. CDR1 is LGHNA and CDR2 is YNFKEQ in the germline V gene. The chain's CDR3 is CASSQAERMNTEAFF. The CDR3 nucleotides are TGTGCCAGCAGCCAAGCGGAGAGGATGAACACTGAAGCTTTCTTT.

The V and J genes are TRBV7-2 and TRBJ2-5; D might be TRBD2 (6 bases). CDR3 length: 14 residues. Germline lookup yields CDR1 SGHTA and CDR2 FQGNSA. V gave up 5 bases and J gave up 1 base, with 11 bases separating them. The DNA of the CDR3 is TGTGCCAGCAGCGCCTCGGGACTCCAAGAGACCCAGTACTTC. Its translation is CASSASGLQETQYF.

The rearrangement uses TRBV7-9 and TRBJ2-2; possibly TRBD2 for D (6 bases). The CDR3 extends over 15 amino acids. From germline, CDR1 is SEHNR and CDR2 FQNEAQ (reference sequence). Trimming pared 0 bases from V and 2 bases from J, leaving 7 bases between. CDR3 in DNA: TGTGCCAGCAGCTTAGCGGGGACTAACACCGGGGAGCTGTTTTTT. This gives the protein CASSLAGTNTGELFF.

The chain joins TRBV27 to TRBJ1-6, with 9 bases matching TRBD1. Trimming took 5 bases from V and 1 from J; bases not matched to a gene: 6. The CDR3 contains 17 residues. CDR1 and CDR2 (germline): MNHEY, SMNVEV (reference sequence). The chain's CDR3 is CASSPTGGKSYNSPLHF. Written as DNA, the CDR3 is TGTGCCAGCAGTCCTACAGGGGGCAAGTCCTATAATTCACCCCTCCACTTT.

The chain combines TRBV19 with TRBJ1-2, with 8 bases fitting TRBD1. The CDR3 is 15 residues long. The ends lost 4 bases at V and 5 bases at J; junction bases unmatched: 9. Per germline, CDR1 LNHDA and CDR2 SQIVND (reference sequence). For the CDR3, the DNA is TGTGCCAGTAGTACCGGACAGGGTCGGAGGTATGGCTACACCTTC. Translation: CASSTGQGRRYGYTF.

The gene calls are TRBV19 and TRBJ1-6; 9 nucleotides match TRBD1. J was trimmed by 9 bases and V by 7 bases; bases with no gene match: 4. Germline V gene sequence: CDR1 LNHDA, CDR2 SQIVND (reference sequence). The CDR3 extends over 13 amino acids. The CDR3 here is CASTGQGISPLHF. The CDR3 bases are TGTGCCAGTACAGGACAGGGGATTTCACCCCTCCACTTT. Based on the CDR3 plus reference TRBV19 and TRBJ1-6, the full variable domain is DGGITQSPKYLFRKEGQNVTLSCEQNLNHDAMYWYRQDPGQGLRLIYYSQIVNDFQKGDIAEGYSVSREKKESFPLTVTSAQKNPTAFYLCASTGQGISPLHFGNGTRLTVT.

V usage is TRBV4-2 and J usage is TRBJ2-7, with TRBD2 matching 7 bases. CDR1 is LGHNA and CDR2 is YNFKEQ in the germline V gene. CDR3 length: 14 amino acids. V was pared by 1 base and J by 2 bases, with 2 bases of the junction left unmatched. The chain's CDR3 is CASSQGGRAYEQYF. CDR3 DNA sequence: TGTGCCAGCAGCCAAGGGGGGAGGGCCTACGAGCAGTACTTC.

The rearrangement joins TRBV2 to TRBJ2-1; the match to TRBD1 covers 8 bases. Germline CDR1 and CDR2: SNHLY and FYNNEI. The CDR3 extends over 15 amino acids. After removal of 4 bases from V and 6 bases from J, the junction contained 8 bases not matched to a gene. In DNA, the CDR3 is TGTGCCAGCAGTGCAGGACAGGGATACTCCAATGAGCAGTTCTTC. This codes for CASSAGQGYSNEQFF.

As concerns this clone: The same CDR3 arises from other DNA sequences in this sample as well. J is TRBJ2-5 and V is TRBV5-1; 8 bases agree with TRBD1. This CDR3 is built from 14 residues. Germline V gene data show CDR1 as SGHRS and CDR2 as YFSETQ. With V trimmed by 0 bases and J by 3 bases, 1 base remained unmatched. CDR3 sequence reads: CASSLAGGEETQYF. CDR3 nucleotides: TGCGCCAGCAGCTTGGCAGGGGGCGAAGAGACCCAGTACTTC. The full variable domain, with the rest looked up from reference TRBV5-1 and TRBJ2-5, is KAGVTQTPRYLIKTRGQQVTLSCSPISGHRSVSWYQQTPGQGLQFLFEYFSETQRNKGNFPGRFSGRQFSNSRSEMNVSTLELGDSALYLCASSLAGGEETQYFGPGTRLLVL.

The gene calls are TRBV6-5 and TRBJ2-3; a weak D match, TRBD2 (5 bases). Trimming took off 2 bases at V and 5 bases at J, with 5 bases between the two ends. Germline-derived CDR1 and CDR2 are MNHEY and SVGAGI. The CDR3 is 12 residues long. The CDR3 region has the DNA TGTGCCAGCAGTTACAGCGGAGATACGCAGTATTTT. Amino acids: CASSYSGDTQYF.

The CDR3 nucleotides read TGTGCCATCAGCGGCTCTGGAAACACCATATATTTT. Translating gives CAISGSGNTIYF. The chain combines TRBV10-3 with TRBJ1-3; D is undetermined. V lost 6 bases, J lost 0 bases, and 3 bases lay in between. The CDR3 runs 12 residues. CDR1 is ENHRY and CDR2 is SYGVKD in the germline V gene.

The V and J genes are TRBV5-1 and TRBJ1-6, with 12 positions matching TRBD1. Germline V CDR1 and CDR2: SGHRS, YFSETQ. The V gene end was trimmed by 3 bases and the J gene end by 8 bases; junction bases not matched to a gene: 6. CDR3 length: 16 residues. This chain's CDR3 is CASSYTGTGGDSPLHF. In DNA form, the CDR3 reads TGCGCCAGCAGCTATACCGGGACAGGGGGCGATTCACCCCTCCACTTT.

The rearrangement links TRBV5-4 to TRBJ2-3; 7 bases are shared with TRBD2. The ends lost 4 bases at V and 4 bases at J; junction bases unmatched: 3. CDR1 and CDR2 (germline): SGHNT, YYREEE (reference sequence). There are 13 residues in the CDR3. This CDR3 is CASSVRGADTQYF. In DNA form, the CDR3 reads TGTGCCAGCAGCGTTCGGGGGGCAGATACGCAGTATTTT.

The chain carries TRBV29-1 and TRBJ2-6; D may be TRBD2 (6 bases). Trimming took off 4 bases at V and 0 bases at J, with 13 bases between the two ends. Looked up from germline, CDR1 is SQVTM and CDR2 is ANQGSEA. The CDR3 covers 16 residues. The CDR3 region has the DNA TGCAGCGTTGTAGGGCGGGGAAACTCTGGGGCCAACGTCCTGACTTTC. Translated: CSVVGRGNSGANVLTF.

The rearrangement links TRBV5-1 to TRBJ2-2, with TRBD2 identical over 11 bases. The CDR3 is 16 residues long. With V trimmed by 1 base and J by 2 bases, 1 base remained unmatched. The germline CDR1 and CDR2 sequences are SGHRS and YFSETQ. For the CDR3, the DNA is TGCGCCAGCAGCTTGCTAGCGGGGGGTAACACCGGGGAGCTGTTTTTT. Translating gives CASSLLAGGNTGELFF.